This TCR beta chain came from a study of spatial heterogeneity in lung cancer. Study-level results: The number of expanded tumor alpha and beta chains correlated with mutation number.

This clonotype was recorded at least ten times. Its antigen is not identified. The V gene's germline CDR1 is LGHDT and CDR2 YNNKEL (reference sequence). V lost 0 bases to trimming and J lost 3 bases, with 2 bases between them. The CDR3 sequence is 13 residues long. The time point: sample taken at primary tumor resection. TCRdb re-called the 5' RACE reads through MiXCR, storing one row per CDR3 protein. The profile shows 8,000 to 9,500 distinct CDR3 sequences, approximately 6.8% of them singletons. The TCR sequence derives from a male donor with early-stage non-small cell lung cancer. Sequences were derived from lung tumor tissue, sampled at surgery. This sequence joins TRBV3-1 and TRBJ2-2; D is uncertain. This CDR3 is CASSQDDTGELFF. The CDR3 nucleotides read TGTGCCAGCAGCCAAGATGACACCGGGGAGCTGTTTTTT.